The next 3 T cell receptor beta chains were all read from a single sample in a study of CD8 T cells in Susac syndrome. The RNA input was roughly 0.5 to 1 ug, and it was reverse transcribed with random hexamers. One entry per CDR3 protein, called by TCRdb with MiXCR from the immunoSEQ multiplex PCR reads. The table records about 210,000 distinct CDR3 sequences, about 95% of them present only once. The sample consisted of CD4+ T cells from PBMCs. Receptors originate from a human donor with Susac syndrome.

This clonotype was observed a single time. The genes are TRBV12-3 or TRBV12-4 and TRBJ2-5; D may be TRBD1 (6 bases). The length of the CDR3 is 13 residues. V was trimmed by 6 bases and J by 1 base, leaving 9 bases between them. CDR3 amino acids: CASRLDSQETQYF. CDR3 nucleotides: TGTGCCAGCAGGCTGGACAGCCAAGAGACCCAGTACTTC.

The chain links TRBV4-3 to TRBJ1-6; possible D gene TRBD1, 6 bases. CDR1 is LGHNA and CDR2 is YSLEER in the germline V gene. The CDR3 has 16 residues. V was clipped by 0 bases and J by 6 bases, with 12 bases between them. The CDR3 here is CASSQDGQMINSPLHF. Written as DNA, the CDR3 is TGCGCCAGCAGCCAAGATGGACAGATGATTAATTCACCCCTCCACTTT.

The chain couples TRBV29-1 to TRBJ2-5; TRBD1 matches 7 bases. The junction had 3 bases not matched to a gene; V was cut back by 6 bases and J by 2 bases. Germline assignment: CDR1 SQVTM and CDR2 ANQGSEA. CDR3 size: 12 residues. The CDR3 DNA reads as TGCAGCGTGGGGACAGCACAAGAGACCCAGTACTTC. Its translation is CSVGTAQETQYF. The variable domain in full, completed from reference TRBV29-1 and TRBJ2-5, reads SAVISQKPSRDICQRGTSLTIQCQVDSQVTMMFWYRQQPGQSLTLIATANQGSEATYESGFVIDKFPISRPNLTFSTLTVSNMSPEDSSIYLCSVGTAQETQYFGPGTRLLVL.